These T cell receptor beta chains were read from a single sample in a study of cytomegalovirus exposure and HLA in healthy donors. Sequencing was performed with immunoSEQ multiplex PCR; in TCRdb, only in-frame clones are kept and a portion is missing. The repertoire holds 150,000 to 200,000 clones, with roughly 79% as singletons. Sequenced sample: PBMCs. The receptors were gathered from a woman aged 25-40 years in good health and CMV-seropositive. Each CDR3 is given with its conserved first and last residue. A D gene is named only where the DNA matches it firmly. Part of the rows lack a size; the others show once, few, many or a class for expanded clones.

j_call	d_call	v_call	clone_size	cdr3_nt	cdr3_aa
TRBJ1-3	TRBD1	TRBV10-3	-	TGTGCCATAGCCGGGACAGTCGGAAACACCATATATTTT	CAIAGTVGNTIYF
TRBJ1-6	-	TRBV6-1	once	TGTGCCAGCAGTGAATTCGGAGCCTCGGGCTGGGGCTCACCCCTCCACTTT	CASSEFGASGWGSPLHF
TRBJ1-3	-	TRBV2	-	TGTGCCAGCACAGGGGTTAAGGAGGACACCATATATTTT	CASTGVKEDTIYF
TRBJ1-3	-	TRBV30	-	TGTGCCTGGAACGGTACCCCGAGAGGAAACACCATATATTTT	CAWNGTPRGNTIYF
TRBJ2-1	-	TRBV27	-	TGTGCCAGCAGCACAGGGTCTGAGCAGTTCTTC	CASSTGSEQFF
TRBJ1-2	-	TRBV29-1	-	TGCAGCGTTGAAGAGTCAAGGGGCGGCTATGGCTACACCTTC	CSVEESRGGYGYTF
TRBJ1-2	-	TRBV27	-	TGTGCCAGCAGTTTTGGACAGTTCTATGGCTACACCTTC	CASSFGQFYGYTF
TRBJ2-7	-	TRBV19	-	TGTGCCAGTAGTATATACAGGGACGCGCCCTACGAGCAGTACTTC	CASSIYRDAPYEQYF
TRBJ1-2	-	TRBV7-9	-	TGTGCCAGCAGCCGACCTCAGCAGGGCTCCTATGGCTACACCTTC	CASSRPQQGSYGYTF
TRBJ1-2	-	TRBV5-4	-	TGTGCCAGCAGTTTCGCCCGGGAGTCAATCGCGGGCTACACCTTC	CASSFARESIAGYTF
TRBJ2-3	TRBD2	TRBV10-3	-	TGTGCCATCAGTGAGACTAGCGGGAGGGCCCAGGCAGATACGCAGTATTTT	CAISETSGRAQADTQYF
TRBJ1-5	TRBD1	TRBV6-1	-	TGTGCCAACAGTACCGGGACAGGCAACAATCAGCCCCAGCATTTT	CANSTGTGNNQPQHF
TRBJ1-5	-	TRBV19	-	TGTGCCAGTAGTATCTCCAGAAATAGCAATCAGCCCCAGCATTTT	CASSISRNSNQPQHF
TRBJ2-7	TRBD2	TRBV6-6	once	TGTGCCAGCCGTGCTAGCGGGAACTACGAGCAGTACTTC	CASRASGNYEQYF
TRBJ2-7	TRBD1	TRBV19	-	TGTGCCAGTAGTTACAGGGGGCCCTACGAGCAGTACTTC	CASSYRGPYEQYF
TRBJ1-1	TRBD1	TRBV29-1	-	TGCAGCGTCAGGGACAGGGGGCAGGAAGGTACTGAAGCTTTCTTT	CSVRDRGQEGTEAFF
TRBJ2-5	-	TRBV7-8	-	TGTGCCAGCAGCTTAGGCGCGACGCCGGGAGAGACCCAGTACTTC	CASSLGATPGETQYF
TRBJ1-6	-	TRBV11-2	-	TGTGCCAGCAGCCAGGACAGACATTCACCCCTCCACTTT	CASSQDRHSPLHF
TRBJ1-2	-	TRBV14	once	TGTGCCAGCAGCCAAGCTCCCGACAGAAGACTTAACTATGGCTACACCTTC	CASSQAPDRRLNYGYTF
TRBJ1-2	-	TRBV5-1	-	TGCGCCAGCAGCTTGGCCCCGGGACAAGTCTATGGCTACACCTTC	CASSLAPGQVYGYTF